This T cell receptor beta chain was observed in a study of cytomegalovirus exposure and HLA in healthy donors. General study results and limits: Some segments of the V type, notably TRBV6-2 and TRBV6-3, were excluded as indistinguishable. CMV serostatus alone was available as immune exposure information. V- and J-gene trimming in TCR beta was tied to a missense DCLRE1C variant by an analysis performed later.

In germline, CDR1 is MNHEY, CDR2 SMNVEV (reference sequence). The CDR3 extends over 15 amino acids. Trimming at V came to 5 bases and at J to 6 bases, leaving 6 bases not matched to a gene. The study ran its PCR with 60 Vbeta and 13 Jbeta primers. TCRdb keeps only in-frame clones here, not all; method: immunoSEQ multiplex PCR. This specimen shows 70,000 or so clones; the ten leading clones hold less than 6%. As regards this clone: The antigen remains undetermined.

This rearrangement joins TRBV27 to TRBJ1-6, with 8 positions matching TRBD1. This TCR came from a man aged 40-50 years in good health and CMV-seronegative. Sequences were obtained from PBMCs. The CDR3 nucleotides are TGTGCCAGCAGTCCCCAGGGGACAGGTAATTCACCCCTCCACTTT. Translated, it gives CASSPQGTGNSPLHF.